This TCR beta chain was found in a study of cytomegalovirus exposure and HLA in healthy donors. PCR was performed using 60 Vbeta and 13 Jbeta primers. Sequenced by immunoSEQ multiplex PCR; TCRdb stores in-frame clones only, minus some. The table for this sample gives fewer than 250,000 clones. V shed 5 bases, J shed 6 bases, and the junction held 4 bases outside the gene matches. CDR1 and CDR2 (germline): PRHDT, FYEKMQ (reference sequence). The CDR3 consists of 14 residues. This rearrangement joins TRBV13 to TRBJ1-6, with 7 bases identical to TRBD1. This TCR came from a woman aged 25-40 years in good health and CMV-seropositive. Source material: PBMCs. Here the CDR3 DNA reads TGTGCCAGCAGCCCGAACAGGGGTAATTCACCCCTCCACTTT. Amino acid sequence: CASSPNRGNSPLHF.